The 9 T cell receptor beta chains reported below all come from one sample, sequenced in a study of beta chain features in type 1 diabetes. Their antigen targets remain unknown. General study results and limits: Among all four CD4+ subsets, Type 1 diabetes patients had TCRB CDR3s that were moderately but significantly shorter.

The isolated RNA, all of it, was reverse transcribed, so expressed TCRB transcripts were what got sequenced. The table came from immunoSEQ multiplex PCR; TCRdb's copy has only in-frame clones and leaves some out. The table shows 150,000 or so clones, with 6.5% to 8.5% occurring only once. Input material: central memory CD4+ T cells from blood. The origin of the receptors is a woman younger than 30 with type 1 diabetes.

The table lists this clone with a few counts. The gene calls are TRBV27 and TRBJ2-5; TRBD2 agrees at 8 bases. Germline V CDR1 and CDR2: MNHEY, SMNVEV (reference sequence). J gave up 1 base and V 6 bases, and 7 bases lay outside the gene matches. This CDR3 comprises 15 residues. CDR3 DNA sequence: TGTGCCAGCAGCAGTCCCAGCGGGGGCCAAGAGACCCAGTACTTC. As protein: CASSSPSGGQETQYF.

This clone occurred a few times. The chain combines TRBV11-2 with TRBJ1-4, with D perhaps matching TRBD1 (5 bases). V was trimmed by 5 bases and J by 4 bases, leaving 11 bases between them. Germline V lookup: CDR1 SGHAT, CDR2 FQNNGV. The CDR3 sequence is 14 residues long. The CDR3 coding sequence is TGTGCCAGCAGCCTGGGGCTCAGTAATGAAAAACTGTTTTTT. Translation gives CASSLGLSNEKLFF.

Worth noting for this clone: Germline is not matched at one junction end, which may reflect a read error. V gene TRBV2 combines with J gene TRBJ1-4; the D is unclear. The CDR3 sequence is 14 residues long. Germline CDR1 is SNHLY and CDR2 is FYNNEI. CDR3 sequence: CASGESAWNEKLFF. CDR3 DNA sequence: TGTGCCAGCGGTGAGTCAGCGTGGAATGAAAAACTGTTTTTT. Drawing the rest from reference TRBV2 and TRBJ1-4, the complete variable domain is EPEVTQTPSHQVTQMGQEVILRCVPISNHLYFYWYRQILGQKVEFLVSFYNNEISEKSEIFDDQFSVERPDGSNFTLKIRSTKLEDSAMYFCASGESAWNEKLFFGSGTQLSVL.

This clone appeared a few times. This sequence joins TRBV28 and TRBJ2-7, with 7 bases aligning to TRBD1. Looked up from germline, CDR1 is MDHEN and CDR2 is SYDVKM. V dropped 7 bases and J dropped 3; count of bases not matched to a gene: 3. This CDR3 spans 12 amino acids. The CDR3: CASKAGGYEQYF. CDR3 nucleotide sequence: TGTGCCAGCAAGGCAGGGGGCTACGAGCAGTACTTC.

The genes are TRBV5-6 and TRBJ2-3; possibly TRBD1 for D (6 bases). The V gene lost 5 bases and the J gene lost 3 bases, with 10 bases spanning the gap. CDR3 length: 13 residues. Germline V CDR1 and CDR2: SGHDT, YYEEEE. This CDR3 reads CASRNQGTDTQYF. The CDR3 DNA follows: TGTGCCAGCAGAAATCAGGGGACAGATACGCAGTATTTT.

This clone was seen only a few times. For the CDR3, the DNA is TGTGCCAGCTCACCCGGACAGGCGAACACTGAAGCTTTCTTT. Translation gives CASSPGQANTEAFF. The chain carries TRBV18 and TRBJ1-1, with 7 positions matching TRBD1. In germline, CDR1 is KGHSH, CDR2 LQKENI. CDR3 length: 14 amino acids. The V gene end was trimmed by 3 bases and the J gene end by 1 base; junction bases not matched to a gene: 2.

V gene TRBV23-1 combines with J gene TRBJ2-7; TRBD1 matches at 9 bases. TRBV23-1 belongs to the ORF category, with a function that is uncertain. The CDR3 length is 15 residues. Unmatched junction bases numbered 7, after V lost 4 bases and J lost 3 bases. CDR3 region: CASSLRDREVYEQYF. The CDR3 nucleotides are TGCGCCAGCAGTCTCCGGGACAGGGAAGTCTACGAGCAGTACTTC.

The J gene is TRBJ1-2, the V gene TRBV11-3; tentative D call: TRBD1 (5 bases). This CDR3 is 13 amino acids long. CDR1 is SGHNT and CDR2 is YENEEA in the germline V gene. Trimming pared 1 base from V and 8 bases from J, leaving 11 bases between. The CDR3 reads CASSLVTGGGYTF. As DNA, the CDR3 is TGTGCCAGCAGCTTAGTCACGGGGGGAGGCTACACCTTC.

J is TRBJ2-2 and V is TRBV7-2, with 11 nucleotides matching TRBD1. V lost 5 bases, J lost 4 bases, and 3 bases stayed unmatched. From germline, CDR1 is SGHTA and CDR2 FQGNSA. The CDR3 runs 15 residues. CDR3 region: CASSPGTGGTGELFF. The CDR3 nucleotides read TGTGCCAGCAGCCCGGGGACAGGGGGCACCGGGGAGCTGTTTTTT.